This paragraph covers one T cell receptor beta chain sequence. Libraries were prepared by immunoSEQ multiplex PCR; TCRdb keeps only in-frame clonotypes and omits some of them. The sample shows 150,000 to 200,000 clones, approximately 89% of them seen only once. The germline CDR1 and CDR2 sequences are SGHTA and FQGNSA. There are 12 residues in the CDR3. The V and J ends lost 2 bases and 7 bases respectively, with 8 bases between them. This specimen comes from a study of cytomegalovirus exposure and HLA in healthy donors. Sequenced: PBMCs. This clonotype originated in a man between 18 and 29 years old in good health and CMV-seropositive. The chain couples TRBV7-2 to TRBJ1-2; D call uncertain. CDR3 protein: CASSLLLSGYTF. CDR3 coding DNA: TGTGCCAGCAGCTTACTTTTATCTGGCTACACCTTC.